These 5 T cell receptor beta chains share one sample of origin, sequenced in a study of chemoradiotherapy in HPV16-positive cancers. Here immunoSEQ multiplex PCR was the method, and the copy in TCRdb shows in-frame clones only, minus some. The repertoire has 1,800 or so clones, about 79% of them found once; the top ten carry around a tenth. The specimen comprised tumor tissue, sampled from a patient who underwent chemoradiotherapy. The source is a human donor with HPV-associated anogenital cancer.

The chain combines TRBV4-2 with TRBJ2-3, with 9 bases identical to TRBD1. Germline CDR1 is LGHNA and CDR2 is YNFKEQ. J was trimmed by 6 bases and V by 1 base; bases with no gene match: 11. The CDR3 runs 17 residues. In nucleotides, the CDR3 is TGTGCCAGCAGCCAAGGGGGCACAGGGGGCAAGCGGGATACGCAGTATTTT. Translation gives CASSQGGTGGKRDTQYF.

This clone was observed a handful of times. The rearrangement uses TRBV5-4 and TRBJ1-2; D gene unclear. Germline CDR1 reads SGHNT; CDR2 reads YYREEE (reference sequence). This CDR3 comprises 13 residues. Trimming took 1 base from V and 2 from J, leaving 6 bases between them. The CDR3 nucleotides read TGTGCCAGCAGCTTGAACACCAACTATGGCTACACCTTC. Translation gives CASSLNTNYGYTF.

This chain connects TRBV19 to TRBJ2-7; D is possibly TRBD1 (5 bases). V lost 3 bases, J lost 0 bases, and 9 bases lay in between. CDR1 is LNHDA and CDR2 is SQIVND in the germline V gene (reference sequence). The CDR3 consists of 14 residues. The CDR3 bases are TGTGCCAGTAGTATTTTTGGGGCCTCCTACGAGCAGTACTTC. Translation: CASSIFGASYEQYF.

The chain recombines TRBV15 with TRBJ2-5; the match to TRBD2 covers 7 bases. The end of the DNA fits TRBJ2-7 better, so the J call may be wrong. Germline values: CDR1 LNHNV, CDR2 YYDKDF (reference sequence). CDR3 length: 15 residues. Here the CDR3 reads CATSREIAGIYEQYF. Here the CDR3 DNA reads TGTGCCACCAGCCGCGAGATAGCGGGTATCTACGAGCAGTACTTC.

A single count supports this clone. Mismatch with germline at one junction end may stem from a read error. The chain employs TRBV2 and TRBJ2-7; D may be TRBD1 (6 bases). Germline CDR1 SNHLY, CDR2 FYNNEI. The CDR3 is made up of 15 amino acids. The CDR3 DNA reads as TGTGCCAGCAGTGAAGCGGGGGCAGGCCACTACGCGCAGTACTTC. Its translation: CASSEAGAGHYAQYF.